The 9 T cell receptor beta chains given below trace back to one sample, sequenced in a study of blood T cell repertoires in COVID-19. Method: immunoSEQ multiplex PCR; TCRdb's copy keeps in-frame clones and lacks some. The sample shows roughly 190,000 clones, more than 75% of them seen only once. Specimen: peripheral blood. Receptors originate from a man aged 40-55 years with active or convalescent COVID-19.

The V call is TRBV3-1 (or the pseudogene TRBV3-2), the J call TRBJ1-2; D gene unclear. Per germline, CDR1 LGHDT and CDR2 YNNKEL (reference sequence). The CDR3 runs to 14 residues. Trimming removed 3 bases from V and 8 bases from J, with 16 bases in between. CDR3 nucleotides: TGTGCCAGCAGCCAGGGTCGGAGCCCCGGGGGCTACACCTTC. Its protein is CASSQGRSPGGYTF.

The rearrangement links TRBV12-3 or TRBV12-4 to TRBJ2-3; 7 nucleotides match TRBD2. V trimming: 5 bases; J trimming: 6 bases; junction bases outside the gene matches: 5. The CDR3 totals 13 residues. Here the CDR3 DNA reads TGTGCCAGCAGTCCCGGACTAGAGGATACGCAGTATTTT. This encodes CASSPGLEDTQYF.

This clone was detected only a few times. The rearrangement joins TRBV7-8 to TRBJ2-2; tentative D call: TRBD1 (5 bases). Trimming cost V 8 bases and J 0 bases, with 13 bases left between them. Germline CDR1 reads SGHVS; CDR2 reads FQNEAQ. The CDR3 runs to 15 residues. CDR3 loop: CASGQSVSNTGELFF. The DNA of the CDR3 is TGTGCCAGCGGACAAAGCGTATCGAACACCGGGGAGCTGTTTTTT.

V usage is TRBV6-2 or TRBV6-3 and J usage is TRBJ2-1; the D is unclear. The CDR3 has 17 residues. CDR1 is MNHEY and CDR2 is SVGEGT in the germline V gene. Deletions cut 0 bases from V and 1 base from J, with 13 bases between. The CDR3 reads CASSYSIGVESYNEQFF. CDR3 DNA sequence: TGTGCCAGCAGTTACTCGATCGGAGTCGAGTCCTACAATGAGCAGTTCTTC.

This chain links TRBV24-1 with TRBJ2-1, with 7 bases aligning to TRBD2. The CDR3 loop spans 14 amino acids. Trimming at V came to 2 bases and at J to 13 bases, leaving 10 bases not matched to a gene. Germline CDR1 is KGHDR and CDR2 is SFDVKD. The CDR3 DNA reads TGTGCCACCAGTGATTCCATATGGCGGGAGATCCAGTTCTTC. Protein: CATSDSIWREIQFF.

The rearrangement joins TRBV9 to TRBJ1-4; tentative D call: TRBD1 (5 bases). Germline CDR1 is SGDLS and CDR2 is YYNGEE. The length of the CDR3 is 15 residues. V lost 0 bases, J lost 3 bases, and 9 bases lay in between. The CDR3 DNA reads TGTGCCAGCAGCGTAGATGTCAGGGCTAATGAAAAACTGTTTTTT. It yields the protein CASSVDVRANEKLFF.

The genes are TRBV5-5 and TRBJ2-3; 9 positions match TRBD1. The V gene end was trimmed by 4 bases and the J gene end by 6 bases; junction bases not matched to a gene: 12. Per germline, CDR1 SGHKS and CDR2 YYEKEE (reference sequence). The CDR3 is 16 amino acids. CDR3: CASSGTGTGWGDTQYF. In DNA, the CDR3 is TGTGCCAGCAGCGGAACCGGGACAGGGTGGGGGGATACGCAGTATTTT.

This clone was observed once. The genes are TRBV18 and TRBJ1-2, with 9 bases identical to TRBD1. This CDR3 is 14 amino acids long. Germline assignment: CDR1 KGHSH and CDR2 LQKENI. V shed 4 bases, J shed 3 bases, and the junction held 3 bases outside the gene matches. CDR3 sequence reads: CASSRDRADYGYTF. The DNA of the CDR3 is TGTGCCAGCTCACGGGACAGGGCTGACTATGGCTACACCTTC.

The chain is built from TRBV6-5 and TRBJ1-6; D is unclear. Trimming removed 0 bases from V and 8 bases from J, with 11 bases in between. CDR1 MNHEY and CDR2 SVGAGI come from the germline V gene. The CDR3 length is 15 residues. The CDR3 protein is CASSYSVAGDSPLHF. DNA for the CDR3: TGTGCCAGCAGTTACTCTGTGGCAGGCGATTCACCCCTCCACTTT.